This is a list of T cell receptor beta chains from one sample in a study of long-term antiretroviral therapy in people with HIV. Some clones are missing from TCRdb's copy, which holds only in-frame ones; the method was immunoSEQ multiplex PCR. The table lists approximately 25,000 clones, roughly 84% of them singletons. Specimen: unsorted PBMCs, collected 4.7 to 5 years after starting antiretroviral therapy. The receptors derive from a man aged 35-49 years with HIV. CDR3s leave out the opening cysteine and the closing phenylalanine or tryptophan. The order of the fields is J gene, V gene, CDR3 protein.

TRBJ2-7 TRBV6-1 ARRGVRRLYEQY
TRBJ1-1 TRBV18 ASSGTQAF
TRBJ2-7 TRBV27 ASTPSGRAYEQY
TRBJ2-5 TRBV11-2 ASSLSRGGETQY
TRBJ2-7 TRBV29-1 SVELGASEQY
TRBJ2-7 TRBV21-1 ASSPCLAGYEQY
TRBJ2-2 TRBV6-5 ASGLDEVRELF
TRBJ2-7 TRBV29-1 SVWTGPSYEQY
TRBJ2-1 TRBV13 ASSLHSDRDEQF
TRBJ1-1 TRBV5-6 ASSFGTGGALTEAF
TRBJ2-1 TRBV29-1 SVLPPGHPPNEQF
TRBJ2-1 TRBV10-3 AISKNRDSTMVQF
TRBJ1-1 TRBV18 ASSPNRGYNAEAF
TRBJ2-7 TRBV19 ASSKPGQGAYEQY
TRBJ2-5 TRBV7-9 ASSLVGTSEQETQY
TRBJ2-2 TRBV7-9 ASSLGGGSTGELF
TRBJ1-6 TRBV25-1 ASSGEGQPYNSPLH
TRBJ1-5 TRBV4-3 ASSQDRYSNQPQH
TRBJ2-7 TRBV6-4 ASRSSHRDYEQY
TRBJ1-4 TRBV5-4 ASSLVGAGEKLF
TRBJ1-2 TRBV7-2 ASSPGGGNYGYT
TRBJ1-1 TRBV6-1 ASSDVPGTEAF
TRBJ2-2 TRBV5-1 ASSSGGAGELF
TRBJ1-4 TRBV6-5 ASSYVEGEKLF
TRBJ2-5 TRBV7-2 ASSLRQSNLRETQY
TRBJ2-5 TRBV30 AWSDTAGFGETQY